Presented here are 19 T cell receptor beta chains from one specimen sequenced in a study of T cell responses to AZD1222 COVID-19 vaccine. The table came from immunoSEQ multiplex PCR; TCRdb's copy has only in-frame clones and leaves some out. Counted here are 65,000 to 100,000 clones, almost 90% occurring once; the ten biggest clones make up 6% to 7.5%. The sequences come from peripheral blood, collected 28 days after the second AZD1222 dose. These receptors all come from an adult who received the AZD1222 COVID-19 vaccine.

The rearrangement uses TRBV29-1 and TRBJ2-7; 11 nucleotides line up with TRBD2. The CDR3 loop spans 18 amino acids. Germline-derived CDR1 and CDR2 are SQVTM and ANQGSEA. J gave up 0 bases and V 1 base, and 11 bases lay outside the gene matches. CDR3 nucleotide sequence: TGCAGCGTTGAAGGGGGTCTAGCGGGAGGTCTGAGCTCCTACGAGCAGTACTTC. It encodes CSVEGGLAGGLSSYEQYF.

This clone showed up just a few times. V gene TRBV7-9 combines with J gene TRBJ2-1, with TRBD2 as a possible D gene (6 bases). The CDR3 is made up of 18 amino acids. Per the germline V gene, CDR1 is SEHNR and CDR2 is FQNEAQ (reference sequence). The ends were cut back, 1 base at V and 7 bases at J, with 23 bases in the middle. CDR3 nucleotide sequence: TGTGCCAGCAGCTTAGGCCGCGGGATCCGAGACGCCATAAATGAGCAGTTCTTC. Translated, it gives CASSLGRGIRDAINEQFF.

This clone occurred a few times. The chain joins TRBV7-9 to TRBJ1-2, with TRBD1 identical over 8 bases. Germline CDR1 reads SEHNR; CDR2 reads FQNEAQ (reference sequence). CDR3 length equals 16 residues. Unmatched junction bases numbered 4, after V lost 1 base and J lost 0 bases. The CDR3 is CASSLGLTGANYGYTF. CDR3 in DNA: TGTGCCAGCAGCTTAGGGCTGACAGGGGCTAACTATGGCTACACCTTC.

The chain employs TRBV9 and TRBJ2-7; the D is unclear. The CDR3 is 14 amino acids. Germline V lookup: CDR1 SGDLS, CDR2 YYNGEE. V lost 2 bases and J 0 bases, leaving 9 bases between the germline ends. The DNA of the CDR3 is TGTGCCAGCAGCGTGGGTGCCAGCTCCTACGAGCAGTACTTC. Translation gives CASSVGASSYEQYF. The variable domain in full, with the rest retrieved from reference TRBV9 and TRBJ2-7, is DSGVTQTPKHLITATGQRVTLRCSPRSGDLSVYWYQQSLDQGLQFLIQYYNGEERAKGNILERFSAQQFPDLHSELNLSSLELGDSALYFCASSVGASSYEQYFGPGTRLTVT.

This clone has a single count. The rearrangement uses TRBV15 and TRBJ2-1; D is undetermined. With 0 bases removed from V and 6 bases from J, the gap between germline ends came to 6 bases. This CDR3 has 13 residues. CDR1 and CDR2 from the germline V gene are LNHNV and YYDKDF (reference sequence). This chain's CDR3 is CATSRDPRNEQFF. The CDR3 nucleotides are TGTGCCACCAGCAGAGATCCGCGCAATGAGCAGTTCTTC. Together with reference TRBV15 and TRBJ2-1, the CDR3 gives the full variable domain: DAMVIQNPRYQVTQFGKPVTLSCSQTLNHNVMYWYQQKSSQAPKLLFHYYDKDFNNEADTPDNFQSRRPNTSFCFLDIRSPGLGDTAMYLCATSRDPRNEQFFGPGTRLTVL.

The chain employs TRBV2 and TRBJ1-1; TRBD1 is a possible D gene (6 bases). Germline V lookup: CDR1 SNHLY, CDR2 FYNNEI. The V and J ends lost 5 bases and 1 base respectively, with 17 bases between them. This CDR3 spans 16 amino acids. CDR3 protein: CASSSRGGPGNTEAFF. The CDR3 bases are TGTGCCAGCAGTTCCCGGGGGGGGCCGGGGAACACTGAAGCTTTCTTT.

In this sample, this clone turned up once. The chain combines TRBV19 with TRBJ1-4; 9 bases fit TRBD1. Germline CDR1 is LNHDA and CDR2 is SQIVND (reference sequence). Trimming took 6 bases from V and 1 from J; bases not matched to a gene: 6. The CDR3 runs 16 residues. CDR3 region: CASSRGQGRTNEKLFF. The CDR3 DNA sequence: TGTGCCAGTAGCAGAGGACAGGGGCGAACTAATGAAAAACTGTTTTTT.

This chain uses TRBV5-1 with TRBJ1-1, with a possible D match to TRBD1 (6 bases). The V gene's germline CDR1 is SGHRS and CDR2 YFSETQ. The CDR3 is 15 amino acids. The V end lost 6 bases, the J end lost 3 bases, and 18 bases lay between the germline ends. CDR3 amino acids: CASMGQQGRDTEAFF. In DNA form, the CDR3 reads TGCGCCAGCATGGGTCAACAGGGAAGGGACACTGAAGCTTTCTTT.

The gene calls are TRBV6-5 and TRBJ2-7; 10 bases match TRBD2. The germline V gene has CDR1 MNHEY and CDR2 SVGAGI. V was pared by 6 bases and J by 7 bases, with 9 bases of the junction left unmatched. The CDR3 is 14 amino acids. CDR3 sequence reads: CASSPTSGRGEQYF. The CDR3 DNA reads TGTGCCAGCAGCCCAACGAGCGGGAGGGGGGAGCAGTACTTC.

This clone appeared a single time. The chain combines TRBV5-4 with TRBJ2-3; 7 positions agree with TRBD1. V dropped 4 bases and J dropped 2; count of bases not matched to a gene: 4. Germline CDR1 reads SGHNT; CDR2 reads YYREEE (reference sequence). This CDR3 region has 14 residues. The CDR3 DNA follows: TGTGCCAGCAGCCCGACAGGGTACACAGATACGCAGTATTTT. Its protein product is CASSPTGYTDTQYF.

In its sample, this clone was seen once. This chain connects TRBV4-3 to TRBJ1-2, with D possibly being TRBD1 (6 bases). From germline, CDR1 is LGHNA and CDR2 YSLEER. The CDR3 covers 14 residues. V was shortened by 3 bases and J by 2 bases, with 10 bases between the two germline ends. The CDR3 DNA reads TGCGCCAGCAGCCAGGGACACCACAACTATGGCTACACCTTC. It is translated as CASSQGHHNYGYTF.

The chain combines TRBV2 with TRBJ1-1; D possibly corresponds to TRBD1 (6 bases). The ends were cut back, 6 bases at V and 3 bases at J, with 14 bases in the middle. Germline CDR1 and CDR2: SNHLY and FYNNEI. The CDR3 extends over 14 amino acids. CDR3 DNA sequence: TGTGCCAGCAGGGGGACACTTACGCACACTGAAGCTTTCTTT. Protein sequence: CASRGTLTHTEAFF.

This clone was picked up one time. The gene calls are TRBV11-2 and TRBJ1-3; D gene ambiguous. The ends were cut back, 5 bases at V and 1 base at J, with 9 bases in the middle. CDR3 length: 14 amino acids. The V gene's germline CDR1 is SGHAT and CDR2 FQNNGV. Here the CDR3 reads CASSAEASGNTIYF. The DNA of the CDR3 is TGTGCCAGCAGCGCCGAGGCGTCTGGAAACACCATATATTTT. Together with reference TRBV11-2 and TRBJ1-3, the CDR3 gives the full variable domain: EAGVAQSPRYKIIEKRQSVAFWCNPISGHATLYWYQQILGQGPKLLIQFQNNGVVDDSQLPKDRFSAERLKGVDSTLKIQPAKLEDSAVYLCASSAEASGNTIYFGEGSWLTVV.

This clone came up once. The rearrangement uses TRBV11-2 and TRBJ2-1, with TRBD2 matching over 9 bases. V was clipped by 2 bases and J by 6 bases; unmatched bases: 5. Germline lookup yields CDR1 SGHAT and CDR2 FQNNGV. This CDR3 is 15 amino acids long. CDR3 bases: TGTGCCAGCAGCTTAACCGCGGGAGGGCCCAATGAGCAGTTCTTC. Translating gives CASSLTAGGPNEQFF.

The genes are TRBV6-5 and TRBJ2-6; D gene unclear. V was shortened by 4 bases and J by 3 bases, with 10 bases between the two germline ends. CDR1 is MNHEY, CDR2 SVGAGI, per germline. This CDR3 is 15 amino acids long. For the CDR3, the DNA is TGTGCCAGCAGTTCAGACCTAAGTGGGGCCAACGTCCTGACTTTC. Translated: CASSSDLSGANVLTF.

This clone was counted a single time. V usage is TRBV28 and J usage is TRBJ1-2; D not certain. There are 14 residues in the CDR3. V lost 9 bases and J lost 0, with 14 bases in between. CDR1 MDHEN and CDR2 SYDVKM come from the germline V gene. The CDR3 bases are TGTGCCAGTACCCGGCCGGAGCCTAACTATGGCTACACCTTC. Translating it yields CASTRPEPNYGYTF.

This chain joins TRBV18 and TRBJ2-2; TRBD1 agrees at 9 bases. V shed 2 bases, J shed 7 bases, and the junction held 8 bases outside the gene matches. The CDR3 sequence is 16 residues long. Germline assignment: CDR1 KGHSH and CDR2 LQKENI. CDR3 loop: CASSPRRGQGYGELFF. The CDR3 DNA reads TGTGCCAGCTCACCAAGGCGGGGACAGGGCTACGGGGAGCTGTTTTTT.

This chain uses TRBV18 with TRBJ1-5; TRBD1 matches at 7 bases. The CDR3 sequence is 15 residues long. Germline V lookup: CDR1 KGHSH, CDR2 LQKENI. Germline trimming cut 5 bases from V and 10 bases from J; bases unmatched to any gene: 14. The CDR3 loop is CASSTGAGAKGPQHF. The CDR3 DNA sequence: TGTGCCAGCTCAACAGGGGCCGGTGCCAAGGGTCCCCAGCATTTT.

This clone occurred once. The genes are TRBV19 and TRBJ1-2; D remains ambiguous. The CDR3 runs to 14 residues. Trimming pared 9 bases from V and 3 bases from J, leaving 17 bases between. Germline V CDR1 and CDR2: LNHDA, SQIVND (reference sequence). The CDR3: CARPNRRVYYGYTF. The CDR3, as DNA: TGTGCCAGACCCAATCGGCGTGTCTACTATGGCTACACCTTC. Full variable domain (remainder filled in from reference TRBV19 and TRBJ1-2): DGGITQSPKYLFRKEGQNVTLSCEQNLNHDAMYWYRQDPGQGLRLIYYSQIVNDFQKGDIAEGYSVSREKKESFPLTVTSAQKNPTAFYLCARPNRRVYYGYTFGSGTRLTVV.